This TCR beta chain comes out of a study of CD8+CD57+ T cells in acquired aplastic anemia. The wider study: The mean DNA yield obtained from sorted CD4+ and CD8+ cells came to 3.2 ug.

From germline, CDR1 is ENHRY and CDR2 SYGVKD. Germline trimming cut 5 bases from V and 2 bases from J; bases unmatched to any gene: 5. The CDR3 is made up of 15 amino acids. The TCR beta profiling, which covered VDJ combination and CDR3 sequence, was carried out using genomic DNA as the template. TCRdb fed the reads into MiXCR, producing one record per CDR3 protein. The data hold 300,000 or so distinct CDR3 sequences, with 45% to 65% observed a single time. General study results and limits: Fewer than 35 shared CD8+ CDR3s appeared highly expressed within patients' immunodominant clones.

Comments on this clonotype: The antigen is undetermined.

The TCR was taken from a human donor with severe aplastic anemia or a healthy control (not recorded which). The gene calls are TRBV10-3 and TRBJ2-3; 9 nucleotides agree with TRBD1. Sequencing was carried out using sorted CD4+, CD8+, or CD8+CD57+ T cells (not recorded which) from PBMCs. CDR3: CAISPGQGPTDTQYF. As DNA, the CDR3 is TGTGCCATCAGTCCGGGACAGGGACCCACAGATACGCAGTATTTT.